The 3 T cell receptor beta chains reported below all come from one sample, sequenced in a study of blood T cell repertoires in COVID-19. Clones were sequenced by immunoSEQ multiplex PCR, and TCRdb holds only the in-frame ones, with some missing. Among approximately 290,000 clones listed, around 90% were seen once. The sample comprised peripheral blood. Receptors were obtained from a man aged 18 to 30 with active or convalescent COVID-19.

This clone was detected once. The chain has TRBV27 and TRBJ2-1, with 13 bases aligning to TRBD2. Trimming removed 2 bases from V and 4 bases from J; junction bases left unmatched: 5. This CDR3 region has 17 residues. CDR1 MNHEY and CDR2 SMNVEV come from the germline V gene (reference sequence). The CDR3 here is CASSLELGLAGYNEQFF. The CDR3 DNA follows: TGTGCCAGCAGTTTAGAGTTGGGACTAGCGGGATACAATGAGCAGTTCTTC.

This clone was found a few times. The chain employs TRBV9 and TRBJ2-1; 12 positions match TRBD2. This CDR3 has 18 residues. The V gene's germline CDR1 is SGDLS and CDR2 YYNGEE. V lost 4 bases, J lost 2 bases, and 10 bases stayed unmatched. In DNA, the CDR3 is TGTGCCAGCAGCCCTAGCGGGGGGGCCTTAAATACCTACAATGAGCAGTTCTTC. Translation: CASSPSGGALNTYNEQFF.

V is TRBV7-2 and J is TRBJ2-3; 10 bases are a match to TRBD2. CDR3 length equals 15 residues. Germline CDR1 is SGHTA and CDR2 is FQGNSA. Germline trimming cut 1 base from V and 7 bases from J; bases unmatched to any gene: 5. The CDR3 loop is CASSLEGAGGYTQYF. The CDR3 coding sequence is TGTGCCAGCAGCTTAGAAGGAGCGGGGGGGTATACGCAGTATTTT.